This T cell receptor (beta chain) was captured by sequencing in a study of T cell responses to AZD1222 COVID-19 vaccine. The trim removed 4 bases at V and 0 bases at J, leaving 8 bases unmatched. This CDR3 comprises 16 residues. Per the germline V gene, CDR1 is KGHSH and CDR2 is LQKENI. Sequencing used immunoSEQ multiplex PCR; TCRdb keeps in-frame clones, though not all of them. The repertoire includes about 130,000 clones, 80% to 90% of them detected once, and around a tenth sits in the top ten. The receptor was isolated from an adult who received the AZD1222 COVID-19 vaccine. This specimen consisted of peripheral blood, obtained 28 days after the second AZD1222 dose. The chain joins TRBV18 to TRBJ1-1, with 7 bases lining up with TRBD1. In DNA, the CDR3 is TGTGCCAGCTCACGGACCGGGACAGTAATGAACACTGAAGCTTTCTTT. This codes for CASSRTGTVMNTEAFF.